This entry features one T cell receptor beta chain sequence. The data are from a study of blood T cell repertoires in COVID-19. Background on the study: Both acute and convalescent COVID-19 samples were obtained from the United States, Italy and Spain. Nucleic acid was either cDNA or gDNA, and it came from T cells, B-cell-depleted T cells, or PBMCs.

CDR1 is KGHSH and CDR2 is LQKENI in the germline V gene. The CDR3 has 16 residues. The trim removed 5 bases at V and 3 bases at J, leaving 11 bases unmatched. In the original processing: Nucleated cell counts were estimated from reference gene primer amplification. Libraries were prepared by immunoSEQ multiplex PCR; TCRdb keeps only in-frame clonotypes and omits some of them. D and trimming were read from the DNA, whereas the V and J calls and clone size are those reported in that table. The data show some 190,000 clones, approximately 85% seen once. Sequenced sample: peripheral blood. The chain combines TRBV18 with TRBJ2-5, with 8 bases matching TRBD1. The receptor's source is a woman aged 70-85 years with active or convalescent COVID-19. The CDR3 sequence is CASSGFGTGPKETQYF. The CDR3 nucleotides read TGTGCCAGCTCAGGTTTTGGGACAGGACCAAAAGAGACCCAGTACTTC.